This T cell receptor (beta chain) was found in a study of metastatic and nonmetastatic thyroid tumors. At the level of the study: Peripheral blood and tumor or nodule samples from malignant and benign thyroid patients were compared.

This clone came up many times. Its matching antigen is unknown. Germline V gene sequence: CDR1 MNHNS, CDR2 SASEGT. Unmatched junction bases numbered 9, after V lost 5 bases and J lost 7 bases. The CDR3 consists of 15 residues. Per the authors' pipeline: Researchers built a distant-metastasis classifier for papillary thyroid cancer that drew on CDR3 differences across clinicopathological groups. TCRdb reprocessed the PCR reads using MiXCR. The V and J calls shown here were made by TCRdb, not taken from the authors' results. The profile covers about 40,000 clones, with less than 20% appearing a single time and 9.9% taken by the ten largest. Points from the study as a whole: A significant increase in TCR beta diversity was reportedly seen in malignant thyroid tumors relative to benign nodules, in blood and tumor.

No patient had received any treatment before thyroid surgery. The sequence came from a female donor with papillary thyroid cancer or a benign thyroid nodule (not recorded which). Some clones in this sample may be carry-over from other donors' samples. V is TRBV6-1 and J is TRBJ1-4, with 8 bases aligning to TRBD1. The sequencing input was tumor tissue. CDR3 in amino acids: CASSPRQGRGEKLFF. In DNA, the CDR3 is TGTGCCAGCAGTCCAAGACAGGGGAGAGGTGAAAAACTGTTTTTT.